The rows below give T cell receptor beta chains drawn from one sample of a study of blood T cell repertoires in COVID-19. The protocol was immunoSEQ multiplex PCR, while the TCRdb copy is restricted to in-frame clones and leaves out a portion. The sample lists about 280,000 clones, 83% occurring once. Sequenced sample: peripheral blood. All receptors come from a woman in her forties or fifties who had recovered from COVID-19. Each CDR3 is given with its conserved first and last residue. Each record gives: clone size, J gene, V gene, CDR3 protein. Some rows have no size entry. The others give once, few or many, or a class for an expanded clone.

abundance: .; j_gene: TRBJ2-3; v_gene: TRBV5-1; CDR3aa: CASSPRQGWSEPTDTQYF
abundance: few; j_gene: TRBJ2-7; v_gene: TRBV28; CDR3aa: CASRSSGTYEQYF
abundance: .; j_gene: TRBJ2-4; v_gene: TRBV27; CDR3aa: CASSSPGLAGEGAKNIQYF
abundance: .; j_gene: TRBJ2-7; v_gene: TRBV5-1; CDR3aa: CASSPGGALTYEQYF
abundance: .; j_gene: TRBJ1-5; v_gene: TRBV25-1; CDR3aa: CASSGRGDGQPQHF
abundance: .; j_gene: TRBJ2-5; v_gene: TRBV7-2; CDR3aa: CASSLGGPSGAETQYF
abundance: .; j_gene: TRBJ2-1; v_gene: TRBV29-1; CDR3aa: CSVGATYNEQFF
abundance: .; j_gene: TRBJ1-5; v_gene: TRBV7-2; CDR3aa: CASSQAGANQPQHF
abundance: .; j_gene: TRBJ1-4; v_gene: TRBV7-2; CDR3aa: CASSSGRGDEKLFF
abundance: .; j_gene: TRBJ2-3; v_gene: TRBV3-1/TRBV3-2; CDR3aa: CASTVGLAGRDTQYF
abundance: .; j_gene: TRBJ2-5; v_gene: TRBV7-2; CDR3aa: CASSPRTSGSGQETQYF